Below are 11 T cell receptor beta chains sequenced from a single sample in a study of blood T cell repertoires in COVID-19. Using immunoSEQ multiplex PCR, the repertoire was profiled, and TCRdb retains in-frame clones only, with some absent. The repertoire holds some 460,000 clones, with 85% to 90% as singletons. Sequenced material: peripheral blood. The origin of the receptors is a woman younger than 45 with acute or convalescent COVID-19.

V and J are TRBV27 and TRBJ1-1; D is possibly TRBD1 (5 bases). This CDR3 has 14 residues. V was clipped by 8 bases and J by 3 bases, with 16 bases between them. Germline V gives CDR1 MNHEY, CDR2 SMNVEV (reference sequence). CDR3 bases: TGTGCCAGCTCAGAGCGTGGGGCCTACACTGAAGCTTTCTTT. Translation: CASSERGAYTEAFF.

This rearrangement joins TRBV2 to TRBJ2-1, with 15 bases aligning to TRBD2. The J segment lost 6 bases and the V segment lost 6 bases, leaving 12 bases of the junction unmatched. CDR3 size: 18 residues. Germline CDR1 reads SNHLY; CDR2 reads FYNNEI. In DNA, the CDR3 is TGTGCCAGCAGGAAGCGGACTAGCGGGGGGGGTGAGATCAATGAGCAGTTCTTC. It specifies CASRKRTSGGGEINEQFF.

The genes are TRBV27 and TRBJ1-6; TRBD1 agrees at 8 bases. V shed 8 bases, J shed 2 bases, and the junction held 5 bases outside the gene matches. CDR3 size: 15 residues. Germline V gives CDR1 MNHEY, CDR2 SMNVEV (reference sequence). The CDR3 nucleotides read TGTGCCAGCCAGGACAGGGTCACCTATAATTCACCCCTCCACTTT. Residues: CASQDRVTYNSPLHF.

The genes are TRBV5-5 and TRBJ1-6; 7 bases map to TRBD1. This CDR3 is 15 amino acids long. Germline V CDR1 and CDR2: SGHKS, YYEKEE (reference sequence). V was pared by 2 bases and J by 9 bases, with 8 bases of the junction left unmatched. The CDR3 bases are TGTGCCAGCAGCTTAGGGACAGATCGGAGTTCACCCCTCCACTTT. Protein: CASSLGTDRSSPLHF. The full variable domain, in which reference TRBV5-5 and TRBJ1-6 provide the parts outside the CDR3, is DAGVTQSPTHLIKTRGQQVTLRCSPISGHKSVSWYQQVLGQGPQFIFQYYEKEERGRGNFPDRFSARQFPNYSSELNVNALLLGDSALYLCASSLGTDRSSPLHFGNGTRLTVT.

V usage is TRBV6-5 and J usage is TRBJ1-1; the D gene is possibly TRBD1 (6 bases). Germline V lookup: CDR1 MNHEY, CDR2 SVGAGI. The CDR3 runs to 11 residues. Between the trimmed V and J ends, which lost 7 bases and 8 bases, there was a span of 11 bases. Here the CDR3 DNA reads TGTGCCAGCAACGGGGGGCTGGAAGCTTTCTTT. Its translation is CASNGGLEAFF.

This clone was counted between two and nine times. The chain links TRBV2 to TRBJ2-3; the D gene is possibly TRBD2 (5 bases). Trimming stripped 6 bases from V and 6 bases from J, with 7 bases between. CDR3 size: 11 residues. The germline CDR1 and CDR2 sequences are SNHLY and FYNNEI. The CDR3 reads CASRSGDTQYF. The CDR3 DNA follows: TGTGCCAGCAGATCGGGGGATACGCAGTATTTT.

The sample holds one count of this clone. The rearrangement joins TRBV12-3 or TRBV12-4 to TRBJ1-1; D uncertain. The CDR3 is 11 amino acids. V dropped 6 bases and J dropped 7 bases, with 9 bases sitting between them. The CDR3, as DNA: TGTGCCAGCAGCCTAGGACTTGAAGCTTTCTTT. This codes for CASSLGLEAFF.

The chain combines TRBV7-9 with TRBJ2-7; 8 nucleotides match TRBD1. V lost 5 bases to trimming and J lost 2 bases; unmatched junction nucleotides: 11. The CDR3 length is 16 residues. Germline CDR1 and CDR2: SEHNR and FQNEAQ (reference sequence). Written as DNA, the CDR3 is TGTGCCAGCAGCGTTAGTCAGGGGGCGACCCCCTACGAGCAGTACTTC. Translating it yields CASSVSQGATPYEQYF.

This clone appeared once. The genes are TRBV29-1 and TRBJ2-2; 13 bases are a match to TRBD2. CDR3 length equals 15 residues. V lost 7 bases, J lost 1 base, and 3 bases stayed unmatched. Germline values: CDR1 SQVTM, CDR2 ANQGSEA. The DNA for the CDR3 is TGCAGCGCCCGGACTAGCGGGGGGAACACCGGGGAGCTGTTTTTT. Its translation: CSARTSGGNTGELFF.

V and J are TRBV7-8 and TRBJ1-1; D unresolved. Between the trimmed V and J ends, which lost 1 base and 1 base, there was a span of 10 bases. The CDR3 runs to 15 residues. The V gene's germline CDR1 is SGHVS and CDR2 FQNEAQ. The CDR3 loop reads CASSLVGRGNTEAFF. The CDR3 coding sequence is TGTGCCAGCAGCTTAGTCGGCAGAGGGAACACTGAAGCTTTCTTT.

This chain uses TRBV7-3 with TRBJ1-5; D ambiguous. From germline, CDR1 is SGHTA and CDR2 FQGTGA. V gave up 5 bases and J gave up 6 bases, with 11 bases separating them. The CDR3 consists of 13 residues. CDR3 sequence (DNA): TGTGCCAGCAGCCAAGACTTGGGTCAGCCCCAGCATTTT. It translates to CASSQDLGQPQHF.